The 8 T cell receptor beta chains given below trace back to one sample, sequenced in a study of blood T cell repertoires in COVID-19. The assay was immunoSEQ multiplex PCR, and TCRdb's table has in-frame clones only and misses some. The sample records 150,000 to 200,000 clones, roughly 80% being singletons. Sequencing input: peripheral blood. These receptors came from a human donor with acute or convalescent COVID-19. The donor label of this sample is uncertain.

The chain has TRBV15 and TRBJ1-2; D remains ambiguous. Trimming removed 3 bases from V and 0 bases from J, with 11 bases in between. The CDR3 has 15 residues. Per germline, CDR1 LNHNV and CDR2 YYDKDF (reference sequence). CDR3 nucleotides: TGTGCCACCAGCAGCCCGTTCACGGCTAACTATGGCTACACCTTC. Translating it yields CATSSPFTANYGYTF.

The genes are TRBV7-2 and TRBJ2-7, with 9 bases aligning to TRBD2. This CDR3 spans 15 amino acids. The junction had 7 bases not matched to a gene; V was cut back by 5 bases and J by 2 bases. Germline V lookup: CDR1 SGHTA, CDR2 FQGNSA. The DNA of the CDR3 is TGTGCCAGCAGCCGGCGGCGGGGGGGAACCTACGAGCAGTACTTC. This translates into CASSRRRGGTYEQYF. Together with reference TRBV7-2 and TRBJ2-7, the CDR3 gives the full variable domain: GAGVSQSPSNKVTEKGKDVELRCDPISGHTALYWYRQSLGQGLEFLIYFQGNSAPDKSGLPSDRFSAERTGGSVSTLTIQRTQQEDSAVYLCASSRRRGGTYEQYFGPGTRLTVT.

The chain combines TRBV7-9 with TRBJ1-2, with TRBD1 identical over 10 bases. This CDR3 is 14 amino acids long. Germline lookup yields CDR1 SEHNR and CDR2 FQNEAQ (reference sequence). V lost 5 bases to trimming and J lost 4 bases; unmatched junction nucleotides: 4. CDR3: CASSPGTGVYGYTF. Here the CDR3 DNA reads TGTGCCAGCAGCCCCGGGACAGGGGTCTATGGCTACACCTTC.

This chain links TRBV2 with TRBJ2-5; possible D gene TRBD2, 5 bases. The CDR3 spans 12 residues. Trimming left V 6 bases short and J 5 bases short, with 10 bases between. The germline V gene has CDR1 SNHLY and CDR2 FYNNEI. CDR3 amino acids: CASRRERETQYF. CDR3 DNA: TGTGCCAGCAGGAGGGAGCGGGAGACCCAGTACTTC.

As to this clone: Germline and junction disagree at one end, which may indicate a read error. V gene TRBV15 combines with J gene TRBJ1-5; D uncertain. This CDR3 has 15 residues. In germline, CDR1 is LNHNV, CDR2 YYDKDF (reference sequence). CDR3 region: CATSGESYSNQPQHF. In DNA form, the CDR3 reads TGTGCCACCAGCGGAGAGAGTTATAGCAATCAGCCCCAGCATTTT.

The rearrangement joins TRBV2 to TRBJ2-4; maybe TRBD2 (5 bases). V shed 3 bases and J shed 7 bases, with 7 bases lying between them. The CDR3 is 12 amino acids. The germline CDR1 and CDR2 sequences are SNHLY and FYNNEI. CDR3 region: CASSDPGNIQYF. The CDR3 DNA follows: TGTGCCAGCAGTGACCCGGGGAACATTCAGTACTTC.

This chain connects TRBV3-1 (or the pseudogene TRBV3-2) to TRBJ2-1; 8 positions match TRBD1. Germline V gene sequence: CDR1 LGHDT, CDR2 YNNKEL (reference sequence). With 3 bases clipped from V and 13 bases from J, the junction kept 14 bases outside the gene matches. The CDR3 loop spans 15 amino acids. CDR3 nucleotide sequence: TGTGCCAGCAGCCATCGTGGACAGGGAGATTCGGTCCAGTTCTTC. Amino acids: CASSHRGQGDSVQFF.

The rearrangement joins TRBV2 to TRBJ2-3; D might be TRBD1 (5 bases). V was clipped by 7 bases and J by 4 bases, with 9 bases between them. CDR1 is SNHLY, CDR2 FYNNEI, per germline. The CDR3 is made up of 12 amino acids. CDR3 DNA: TGTGCCAGCACAGGGTGGGCAGATACGCAGTATTTT. Its protein product is CASTGWADTQYF.